The present entry profiles one T cell receptor beta chain with its context. Its antigen is not known. Other DNA sequences in the sample encode the same CDR3. Some clones are missing from TCRdb's copy, which holds only in-frame ones; the method was immunoSEQ multiplex PCR. The sample has about 870,000 clones, about 91% seen once. This specimen belongs to a study of shared clonotypes between healthy human individuals. Naive CD8 cells comprised CD45RO-negative, CCR7-positively selected cells, excluding terminally differentiated effector memory CD45RA+ cells. Regarding the study as a whole: The naive CD4 repertoires of several donors were compared, and around 5% of clonotypes were shared.

The length of the CDR3 is 14 residues. CDR1 is SGDLS, CDR2 YYNGEE, per germline. The ends lost 0 bases at V and 4 bases at J; junction bases unmatched: 2. Material for sequencing was naive CD8+ T cells sorted from blood. The genes are TRBV9 and TRBJ2-7, with 9 nucleotides matching TRBD2. This clonotype was sampled from a man aged 25-45 years in good health. CDR3 loop: CASSVGTSEYEQYF. CDR3 nucleotide sequence: TGTGCCAGCAGCGTAGGGACTAGCGAATACGAGCAGTACTTC.